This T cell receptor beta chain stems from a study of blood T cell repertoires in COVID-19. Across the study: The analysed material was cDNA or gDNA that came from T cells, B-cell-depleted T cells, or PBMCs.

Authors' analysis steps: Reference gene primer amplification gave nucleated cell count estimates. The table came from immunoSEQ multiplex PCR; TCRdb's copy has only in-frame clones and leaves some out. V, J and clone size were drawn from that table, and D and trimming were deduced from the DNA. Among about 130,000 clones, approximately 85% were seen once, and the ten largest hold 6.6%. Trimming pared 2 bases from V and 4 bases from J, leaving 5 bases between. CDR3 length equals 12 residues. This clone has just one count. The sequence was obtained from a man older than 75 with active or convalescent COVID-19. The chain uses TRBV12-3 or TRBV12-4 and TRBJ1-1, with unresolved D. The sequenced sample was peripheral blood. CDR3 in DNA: TGTGCCAGCAGTTTATCCTCCACTGAAGCTTTCTTT. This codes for CASSLSSTEAFF.